Each of the 31 T cell receptor beta chains below was sequenced from the same sample in a study of human T cells and chemical hapten exposure (dated by TCRdb to the early 2020s). The library was produced with RACE. Sequencing relied on a NextSeq 500. TCRdb reanalyzed the raw reads on its own, using fastp at Q25 for trimming and MiXCR for clone calling, and kept in-frame beta chains. Each CDR3 protein appears once, grouped with its most common genes and DNA. The sample includes about 82,000 distinct CDR3 sequences, with about an eighth observed a single time. Clones ranked in the top ten supply approximately 5.2% of the sample. The time point label of this sample denotes: patch test 3, about 24 weeks after DPC sensitization. This specimen's treatment or condition label, interpreted: therapeutic diphenylcyclopropenone sensitization with weekly scalp DPC. Source: whole blood, taken in connection with sensitization to the hapten diphenylcyclopropenone (DPC). The origin of the receptors is a woman between 45 and 60 years old with alopecia areata. Some clones in this sample may be carry-over from other donors' samples.

This clonotype was found many times. The CDR3 loop is CASGQPYYGYTF. The CDR3 DNA follows: TGTGCCAGCGGACAGCCCTACTATGGCTACACCTTC. The chain uses TRBV2 and TRBJ1-2; a weak D match, TRBD1 (6 bases). Germline loops: CDR1 SNHLY, CDR2 FYNNEI. The V end was cut by 8 bases, the J end by 3 bases, with 10 bases between. This CDR3 is built from 12 residues. The variable domain in full, completed from reference TRBV2 and TRBJ1-2, reads EPEVTQTPSHQVTQMGQEVILRCVPISNHLYFYWYRQILGQKVEFLVSFYNNEISEKSEIFDDQFSVERPDGSNFTLKIRSTKLEDSAMYFCASGQPYYGYTFGSGTRLTVV.

This chain links TRBV14 with TRBJ2-1; TRBD1 is a possible D gene (6 bases). Germline V CDR1 and CDR2: SGHDN, FVKESK. V lost 2 bases to trimming and J lost 10 bases, with 18 bases between them. CDR3 size: 15 residues. CDR3 residues: CASSQYRVPTGEQFF. As DNA, the CDR3 is TGTGCCAGCAGCCAATATAGGGTTCCTACAGGGGAGCAGTTCTTC. The full variable domain, rest sourced from reference TRBV14 and TRBJ2-1, is EAGVTQFPSHSVIEKGQTVTLRCDPISGHDNLYWYRRVMGKEIKFLLHFVKESKQDESGMPNNRFLAERTGGTYSTLKVQPAELEDSGVYFCASSQYRVPTGEQFFGPGTRLTVL.

CDR3 amino acids: CASWKNTEAFF. The CDR3 DNA reads TGCGCCAGCTGGAAGAACACTGAAGCTTTCTTT. The genes are TRBV10-2 and TRBJ1-1; D uncertain. Germline assignment: CDR1 WSHSY and CDR2 SAAADI. Between the trimmed V and J ends, which lost 8 bases and 1 base, there was a span of 5 bases. This CDR3 is 11 amino acids long.

This clonotype was found many times. The rearrangement uses TRBV14 and TRBJ2-1; the match to TRBD2 covers 10 bases. V shed 4 bases, J shed 2 bases, and the junction held 5 bases outside the gene matches. CDR1 and CDR2 from the germline V gene are SGHDN and FVKESK. This CDR3 comprises 16 residues. CDR3 in amino acids: CASSLESGRAYNEQFF. The CDR3 nucleotides are TGTGCCAGCAGCCTAGAAAGCGGGAGGGCCTACAATGAGCAGTTCTTC.

At least ten counts were recorded for this clonotype. The chain links TRBV5-1 to TRBJ1-1, with D unclear. The CDR3 sequence is 12 residues long. In germline, CDR1 is SGHRS, CDR2 YFSETQ. V lost 4 bases to trimming and J lost 6 bases, with 10 bases between them. The CDR3 nucleotides are TGCGCCAGCAGCGATTCCAGCCCTGAAGCTTTCTTT. It codes for CASSDSSPEAFF.

Many counts were recorded for this clonotype. V usage is TRBV3-1 and J usage is TRBJ2-2; 7 positions agree with TRBD1. The CDR3 has 17 amino acids. V lost 3 bases, J lost 6 bases, and 13 bases stayed unmatched. Germline V gene data show CDR1 as LGHDT and CDR2 as YNNKEL (reference sequence). The CDR3 DNA follows: TGTGCCAGCAGCCAGTTCCACAGGGGAGTTGTTTCCGGGGAGCTGTTTTTT. Translating gives CASSQFHRGVVSGELFF.

In this sample, this clonotype turned up many times. The V and J genes are TRBV14 and TRBJ1-2; 7 positions agree with TRBD1. Unmatched junction bases numbered 9, after V lost 3 bases and J lost 8 bases. Per the germline V gene, CDR1 is SGHDN and CDR2 is FVKESK. The CDR3 has 14 residues. CDR3 sequence: CASSHVGGALGYTF. The CDR3 DNA sequence: TGTGCCAGCAGCCATGTAGGGGGCGCTTTGGGCTACACCTTC.

This clonotype has only a few counts. The V gene is TRBV9, the J gene TRBJ2-2; TRBD2 agrees at 10 bases. Germline CDR1 and CDR2: SGDLS and YYNGEE. The CDR3 contains 15 residues. J lost 5 bases, V lost 0 bases, and 1 base had no gene match. In DNA form, the CDR3 reads TGTGCCAGCAGCGTAGGGGGACTAGCGACCGGGGAGCTGTTTTTT. Its protein is CASSVGGLATGELFF. The full variable domain, completed using reference TRBV9 and TRBJ2-2, is DSGVTQTPKHLITATGQRVTLRCSPRSGDLSVYWYQQSLDQGLQFLIQYYNGEERAKGNILERFSAQQFPDLHSELNLSSLELGDSALYFCASSVGGLATGELFFGEGSRLTVL.

At least ten counts were recorded for this clonotype. This sequence joins TRBV20-1 and TRBJ2-7; 10 nucleotides line up with TRBD2. Trimming removed 4 bases from V and 4 bases from J; junction bases left unmatched: 7. CDR1 is DFQATT and CDR2 is SNEGSKA in the germline V gene (reference sequence). This CDR3 spans 14 amino acids. The CDR3 DNA is TGCAGTGCTATGGATCTAGCGGGAGTGTACGAGCAGTACTTC. This encodes CSAMDLAGVYEQYF.

This chain uses TRBV2 with TRBJ2-1; the D gene is possibly TRBD2 (5 bases). CDR3 length equals 14 residues. Deletions cut 4 bases from V and 0 bases from J, with 7 bases between. Per germline, CDR1 SNHLY and CDR2 FYNNEI. CDR3 sequence: CASSGRSSYNEQFF. In DNA, the CDR3 is TGTGCCAGCAGTGGGAGGAGCTCCTACAATGAGCAGTTCTTC.

This clonotype was picked up many times. The chain uses TRBV6-5 and TRBJ1-2; tentatively, D is TRBD1 (5 bases). CDR1 and CDR2 from the germline V gene are MNHEY and SVGAGI. The CDR3 spans 19 residues. The ends were cut back, 2 bases at V and 0 bases at J, with 22 bases in the middle. The CDR3 nucleotides read TGTGCCAGCAGTTACAACACTTATTTCAGGGTCGGGTCTAACTATGGCTACACCTTC. This codes for CASSYNTYFRVGSNYGYTF.

This clonotype was picked up many times. This chain uses TRBV6-4 with TRBJ1-2; D is unresolved. Trimming took off 3 bases at V and 2 bases at J, with 7 bases between the two ends. Germline V CDR1 and CDR2: MRHNA, SNTAGT. The CDR3 covers 13 residues. The CDR3 DNA reads TGTGCCAGCAGTGAATTCCCAAACTATGGCTACACCTTC. Its translation: CASSEFPNYGYTF.

This chain links TRBV2 with TRBJ2-5; 8 bases match TRBD2. J gave up 4 bases and V 5 bases, and 6 bases lay outside the gene matches. This CDR3 is 14 amino acids long. The germline CDR1 and CDR2 sequences are SNHLY and FYNNEI. The CDR3 region is CASSPPGLGETQYF. For the CDR3, the DNA is TGTGCCAGCAGTCCACCGGGACTAGGAGAGACCCAGTACTTC.

J is TRBJ2-1 and V is TRBV7-2; 7 bases fit TRBD2. The CDR3 runs 17 residues. The V gene end was trimmed by 1 base and the J gene end by 8 bases; junction bases not matched to a gene: 14. Germline CDR1 reads SGHTA; CDR2 reads FQGNSA. This CDR3 is CASSLVSSGAVRDEQFF. The CDR3 bases are TGTGCCAGCAGCTTAGTTTCTAGCGGAGCAGTCAGGGATGAGCAGTTCTTC.

The rearrangement uses TRBV29-1 and TRBJ1-1; no clear D. Germline V lookup: CDR1 SQVTM, CDR2 ANQGSEA. V was cut by 7 bases and J by 1 base, with 7 bases left in between. The CDR3 runs to 11 residues. The CDR3 nucleotides read TGCAGCGGCGGAGCGAACACTGAAGCTTTCTTT. This gives the protein CSGGANTEAFF. Using reference TRBV29-1 and TRBJ1-1 for the parts outside the CDR3, the full variable domain is SAVISQKPSRDICQRGTSLTIQCQVDSQVTMMFWYRQQPGQSLTLIATANQGSEATYESGFVIDKFPISRPNLTFSTLTVSNMSPEDSSIYLCSGGANTEAFFGQGTRLTVV.

This clonotype was counted between two and nine times. The chain employs TRBV9 and TRBJ1-1; no firm D call. CDR3 length: 15 amino acids. The ends were cut back, 3 bases at V and 1 base at J, with 13 bases in the middle. The germline CDR1 and CDR2 sequences are SGDLS and YYNGEE. CDR3 region: CASSANPTWNTEAFF. The CDR3 DNA is TGTGCCAGCAGCGCAAACCCAACATGGAACACTGAAGCTTTCTTT.

There are many counts of this clonotype. The chain joins TRBV29-1 to TRBJ1-3; D is possibly TRBD1 (6 bases). This CDR3 is built from 11 residues. Germline-derived CDR1 and CDR2 are SQVTM and ANQGSEA. The V and J ends lost 7 bases and 5 bases respectively, with 9 bases between them. The CDR3 DNA reads TGCAGCGGGGACATTCGAAACACCATATATTTT. It codes for CSGDIRNTIYF.

This clonotype has a count of ten or more. The chain employs TRBV7-9 and TRBJ2-7, with 9 bases aligning to TRBD2. The germline gives CDR1 SEHNR, CDR2 FQNEAQ (reference sequence). This CDR3 is built from 18 residues. V lost 2 bases, J lost 1 base, and 12 bases stayed unmatched. The CDR3 region is CASSLRGQSGRRSYEQYF. The CDR3, as DNA: TGTGCCAGCAGCTTACGAGGTCAAAGCGGGAGGCGGTCCTACGAGCAGTACTTC.

The rearrangement joins TRBV20-1 to TRBJ1-1, with unresolved D. The V end was cut by 1 base, the J end by 1 base, with 10 bases between. Germline V lookup: CDR1 DFQATT, CDR2 SNEGSKA (reference sequence). The CDR3 loop spans 14 amino acids. CDR3 in DNA: TGCAGTGCTAGAGGTGGAGGGCAGAACACTGAAGCTTTCTTT. As protein: CSARGGGQNTEAFF.

In the case of this clonotype: Possible read error: a much larger clone is one base away. The chain couples TRBV19 to TRBJ2-7, with a tentative D call TRBD2 (6 bases). Trimming removed 6 bases from V and 0 bases from J, with 15 bases in between. The V gene's germline CDR1 is LNHDA and CDR2 SQIVND (reference sequence). There are 15 residues in the CDR3. This CDR3 is CASSQLGLCSYEQYF. The CDR3 region has the DNA TGTGCCAGTAGCCAACTGGGACTCTGCTCCTACGAGCAGTACTTC.

The sample holds many counts of this clonotype. The rearrangement links TRBV7-9 to TRBJ1-1; D remains ambiguous. Germline CDR1 reads SEHNR; CDR2 reads FQNEAQ (reference sequence). The CDR3 contains 16 residues. V gave up 0 bases and J gave up 5 bases, with 16 bases separating them. This CDR3 reads CASSLALTALETEAFF. In DNA, the CDR3 is TGTGCCAGCAGCTTAGCGCTGACCGCCTTGGAGACTGAAGCTTTCTTT.

This clonotype showed up many times. This chain connects TRBV6-1 to TRBJ2-7; D is unclear. Germline V gene data show CDR1 as MNHNS and CDR2 as SASEGT. V was shortened by 3 bases and J by 2 bases, with 14 bases between the two germline ends. The CDR3 loop spans 15 amino acids. The CDR3 nucleotides are TGTGCCAGCAGTGAGTATAGGACGATGACCTACGAGCAGTACTTC. Its protein product is CASSEYRTMTYEQYF.

This clonotype has a handful of counts. V gene TRBV20-1 combines with J gene TRBJ1-2; TRBD1 matches at 10 bases. CDR1 and CDR2 from the germline V gene are DFQATT and SNEGSKA (reference sequence). V trimming: 5 bases; J trimming: 3 bases; junction bases outside the gene matches: 6. The CDR3 has 14 residues. The CDR3 sequence: CSAAPGQGYYGYTF. The CDR3 DNA sequence: TGCAGTGCTGCCCCGGGACAGGGGTACTATGGCTACACCTTC.

The chain recombines TRBV18 with TRBJ1-4; no reliable D call. From germline, CDR1 is KGHSH and CDR2 LQKENI. V lost 3 bases, J lost 6 bases, and 11 bases lay in between. This CDR3 region has 14 residues. CDR3: CASSPRDDYEKLFF. In DNA form, the CDR3 reads TGTGCCAGCTCACCCCGGGATGACTATGAAAAACTGTTTTTT.

The chain couples TRBV29-1 to TRBJ2-3; D is unclear. This CDR3 region has 11 residues. V was clipped by 4 bases and J by 4 bases, with 6 bases between them. CDR1 SQVTM and CDR2 ANQGSEA come from the germline V gene. The CDR3 sequence is CSVALPDTQYF. DNA for the CDR3: TGCAGCGTTGCCCTTCCAGATACGCAGTATTTT.

This chain uses TRBV29-1 with TRBJ2-2; 7 bases map to TRBD2. The CDR3 spans 14 residues. Germline loops: CDR1 SQVTM, CDR2 ANQGSEA. With 5 bases clipped from V and 3 bases from J, the junction kept 6 bases outside the gene matches. The chain's CDR3 is CSVSSGIDTGELFF. In DNA form, the CDR3 reads TGCAGCGTTTCAAGCGGGATAGACACCGGGGAGCTGTTTTTT.

This clonotype was detected many times. The rearrangement uses TRBV18 and TRBJ1-1, with a weak D call TRBD1 (5 bases). The CDR3 length is 15 residues. CDR1 and CDR2 from the germline V gene are KGHSH and LQKENI. With 0 bases removed from V and 4 bases from J, the gap between germline ends came to 12 bases. CDR3: CASSPPGQGGTEAFF. The CDR3 coding sequence is TGTGCCAGCTCACCACCGGGGCAGGGTGGCACTGAAGCTTTCTTT.

This rearrangement joins TRBV5-6 to TRBJ1-5; a possible D gene is TRBD1 (5 bases). The CDR3 contains 12 residues. Germline values: CDR1 SGHDT, CDR2 YYEEEE. V was cut by 2 bases and J by 10 bases, with 10 bases left in between. The CDR3 DNA reads TGTGCCAGCAGCTTTAGTGGGGGACCCCAGCATTTT. It translates to CASSFSGGPQHF.

The V gene is TRBV4-1, the J gene TRBJ2-3; a possible D gene is TRBD2 (5 bases). V lost 9 bases and J 4 bases, leaving 17 bases between the germline ends. The CDR3 runs to 14 residues. CDR1 is MGHRA, CDR2 YSYEKL, per germline. For the CDR3, the DNA is TGCGCCAGACCCTCGGGGTCCGACGCAGATACGCAGTATTTT. This translates into CARPSGSDADTQYF.

This clonotype has at least ten counts. The V gene is TRBV12-3 or TRBV12-4, the J gene TRBJ2-5; D not certain. This CDR3 spans 12 amino acids. Trimming cost V 6 bases and J 5 bases, with 10 bases left between them. This CDR3 is CASRTARETQYF. The DNA for the CDR3 is TGTGCCAGCAGAACGGCTAGGGAGACCCAGTACTTC.

DNA of the CDR3: TGTGCCAGCAGGGCGGACCGCGTTCCAAACGGGGAGCTGTTTTTT. Translated, it gives CASRADRVPNGELFF. This rearrangement joins TRBV6-5 to TRBJ2-2; D gene ambiguous. Germline lookup yields CDR1 MNHEY and CDR2 SVGAGI. The length of the CDR3 is 15 residues. Between the trimmed V and J ends, which lost 6 bases and 7 bases, there was a span of 18 bases.